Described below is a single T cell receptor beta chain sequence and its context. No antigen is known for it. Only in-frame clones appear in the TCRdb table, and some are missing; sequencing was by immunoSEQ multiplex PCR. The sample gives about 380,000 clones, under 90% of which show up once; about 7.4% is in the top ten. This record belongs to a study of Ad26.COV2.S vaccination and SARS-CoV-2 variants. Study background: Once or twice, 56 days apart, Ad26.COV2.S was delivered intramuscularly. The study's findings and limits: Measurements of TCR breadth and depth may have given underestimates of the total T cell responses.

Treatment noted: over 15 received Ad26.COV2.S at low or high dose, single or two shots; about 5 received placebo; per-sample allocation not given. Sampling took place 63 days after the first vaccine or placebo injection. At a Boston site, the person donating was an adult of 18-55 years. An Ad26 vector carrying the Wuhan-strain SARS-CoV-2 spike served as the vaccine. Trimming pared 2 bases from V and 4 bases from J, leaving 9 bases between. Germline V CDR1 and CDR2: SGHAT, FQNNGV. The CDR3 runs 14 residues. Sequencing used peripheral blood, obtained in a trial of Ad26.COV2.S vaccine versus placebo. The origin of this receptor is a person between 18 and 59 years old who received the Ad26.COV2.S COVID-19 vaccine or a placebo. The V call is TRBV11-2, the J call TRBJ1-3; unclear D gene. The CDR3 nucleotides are TGTGCCAGCAGCTTACAAAGGGCGGGAAACACCATATATTTT. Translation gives CASSLQRAGNTIYF.